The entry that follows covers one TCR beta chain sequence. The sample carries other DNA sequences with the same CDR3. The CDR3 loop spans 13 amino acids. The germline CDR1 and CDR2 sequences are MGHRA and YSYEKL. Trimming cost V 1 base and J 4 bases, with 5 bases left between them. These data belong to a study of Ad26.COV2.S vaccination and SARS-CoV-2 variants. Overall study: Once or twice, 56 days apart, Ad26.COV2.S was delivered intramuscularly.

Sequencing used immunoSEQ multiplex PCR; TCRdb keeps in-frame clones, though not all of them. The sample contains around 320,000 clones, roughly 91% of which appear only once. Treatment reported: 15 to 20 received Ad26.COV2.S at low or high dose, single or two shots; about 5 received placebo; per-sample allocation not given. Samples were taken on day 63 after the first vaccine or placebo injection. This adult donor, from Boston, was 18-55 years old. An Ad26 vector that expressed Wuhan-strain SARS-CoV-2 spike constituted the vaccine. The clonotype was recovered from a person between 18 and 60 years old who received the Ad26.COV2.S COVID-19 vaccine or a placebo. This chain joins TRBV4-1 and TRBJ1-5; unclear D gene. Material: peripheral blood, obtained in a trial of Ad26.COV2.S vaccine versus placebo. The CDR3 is CASSQVGNQPQHF. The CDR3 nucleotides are TGCGCCAGCAGCCAAGTGGGGAATCAGCCCCAGCATTTT.